The 26 T cell receptor beta chains in this list originate from one sample, sequenced in a study of cytotoxic CD8 clonotypes in ibrutinib-treated CLL. Libraries were prepared by immunoSEQ multiplex PCR; TCRdb keeps only in-frame clonotypes and omits some of them. The sample shows fewer than 400,000 clones, 67% of them seen only once. Sample: PBMCs, taken after 36 months of ibrutinib treatment. The receptors derive from a human donor with chronic lymphocytic leukemia.

This sequence joins TRBV11-2 and TRBJ1-4; tentatively, D is TRBD1 (6 bases). Germline V CDR1 and CDR2: SGHAT, FQNNGV. The CDR3 runs to 15 residues. V shed 3 bases and J shed 4 bases, with 12 bases lying between them. The CDR3 nucleotides read TGTGCCAGCAGCTTTTCCAGGGGTAGTAATGAAAAACTGTTTTTT. This sequence encodes CASSFSRGSNEKLFF.

This chain uses TRBV13 with TRBJ1-2; unclear D gene. Germline CDR1 is PRHDT and CDR2 is FYEKMQ (reference sequence). The V end lost 3 bases, the J end lost 4 bases, and 6 bases lay between the germline ends. The CDR3 spans 12 residues. DNA of the CDR3: TGTGCCAGCAGCTTGCAAGGCTATGGCTACACCTTC. Translating gives CASSLQGYGYTF.

The gene calls are TRBV29-1 and TRBJ2-7, with 10 bases aligning to TRBD1. J was trimmed by 4 bases and V by 1 base; bases with no gene match: 7. This CDR3 comprises 15 residues. Germline-derived CDR1 and CDR2 are SQVTM and ANQGSEA. The CDR3, as DNA: TGCAGCGTTGAAGGTCAGACAGGGGGCAATTACGAGCAGTACTTC. Translation gives CSVEGQTGGNYEQYF.

The V and J genes are TRBV2 and TRBJ1-4; 7 bases match TRBD1. The CDR3 is 15 amino acids. Germline loops: CDR1 SNHLY, CDR2 FYNNEI. V shed 6 bases, J shed 3 bases, and the junction held 7 bases outside the gene matches. CDR3 region: CASRAVTGSNEKLFF. Here the CDR3 DNA reads TGTGCCAGCAGGGCAGTGACAGGGTCTAATGAAAAACTGTTTTTT.

This clone was counted only a few times. CDR3 sequence reads: CASSFRDSLYEQYF. DNA for the CDR3: TGTGCCAGCAGCTTCCGGGACTCGCTCTACGAGCAGTACTTC. The rearrangement uses TRBV11-2 and TRBJ2-7; a possible D gene is TRBD2 (6 bases). The CDR3 totals 14 residues. V lost 3 bases, J lost 3 bases, and 12 bases lay in between. Germline V gene data show CDR1 as SGHAT and CDR2 as FQNNGV.

This chain links TRBV6-5 with TRBJ1-2; no reliable D call. The V end was cut by 8 bases, the J end by 5 bases, with 12 bases between. The CDR3 extends over 12 amino acids. Looked up from germline, CDR1 is MNHEY and CDR2 is SVGAGI. The chain's CDR3 is CASYQITYGYTF. The CDR3 DNA reads TGTGCCAGCTATCAGATAACATATGGCTACACCTTC.

The rearrangement links TRBV28 to TRBJ1-2, with a weak D call TRBD1 (6 bases). CDR3 length: 14 amino acids. Looked up from germline, CDR1 is MDHEN and CDR2 is SYDVKM. Trimming took 5 bases from V and 3 from J, leaving 13 bases between them. The DNA of the CDR3 is TGTGCCAGCAGTGGAACCCAGGGGTACTATGGCTACACCTTC. Its translation is CASSGTQGYYGYTF.

The chain carries TRBV29-1 and TRBJ1-1; 7 bases map to TRBD1. This CDR3 is 13 amino acids long. V gave up 6 bases and J gave up 2 bases; unmatched junction bases: 6. Per germline, CDR1 SQVTM and CDR2 ANQGSEA. CDR3: CSVPGQRNTEAFF. For the CDR3, the DNA is TGCAGCGTGCCGGGACAGAGAAACACTGAAGCTTTCTTT.

The rearrangement uses TRBV2 and TRBJ2-7; TRBD2 matches 12 bases. The V gene end was trimmed by 6 bases and the J gene end by 3 bases; junction bases not matched to a gene: 3. Germline CDR1 reads SNHLY; CDR2 reads FYNNEI. The CDR3 loop spans 14 amino acids. CDR3 in DNA: TGTGCCAGCAGACTAGCGGGGGGTATCTACGAGCAGTACTTC. Translation: CASRLAGGIYEQYF.

The chain couples TRBV10-3 to TRBJ2-7; 7 nucleotides align to TRBD1. The CDR3 runs 14 residues. V shed 7 bases and J 0 bases; nucleotides not matched to a gene: 6. Per germline, CDR1 ENHRY and CDR2 SYGVKD. Here the CDR3 reads CAIKGTASSYEQYF. For the CDR3, the DNA is TGTGCCATCAAAGGGACAGCAAGCTCCTACGAGCAGTACTTC.

The rearrangement links TRBV9 to TRBJ1-1, with 10 bases matching TRBD1. Germline V CDR1 and CDR2: SGDLS, YYNGEE. V trimming: 0 bases; J trimming: 3 bases; junction bases outside the gene matches: 14. This CDR3 contains 19 residues. The CDR3 region has the DNA TGTGCCAGCAGCGTAGGGCCGCGACAGGGGGCGCCGGGGGACACTGAAGCTTTCTTT. This gives the protein CASSVGPRQGAPGDTEAFF.

This chain links TRBV29-1 with TRBJ2-3; no reliable D call. This CDR3 comprises 15 residues. The germline gives CDR1 SQVTM, CDR2 ANQGSEA. V lost 6 bases and J lost 4, with 20 bases in between. The CDR3 DNA follows: TGCAGCGTCCCCTCCTCGACCCCAGTAGCAGATACGCAGTATTTT. Protein product: CSVPSSTPVADTQYF.

This clone was seen more than once but under ten times. This rearrangement joins TRBV9 to TRBJ1-2; TRBD1 might be the D (6 bases). This CDR3 contains 14 residues. V dropped 0 bases and J dropped 5 bases, with 11 bases sitting between them. The germline CDR1 and CDR2 sequences are SGDLS and YYNGEE. The CDR3 reads CASSVGVGAYGYTF. CDR3 coding DNA: TGTGCCAGCAGCGTAGGAGTGGGGGCATATGGCTACACCTTC.

The rearrangement uses TRBV7-2 and TRBJ2-2, with TRBD1 matching 7 bases. CDR3 length: 15 residues. From germline, CDR1 is SGHTA and CDR2 FQGNSA. V lost 1 base, J lost 1 base, and 0 bases stayed unmatched. CDR3 residues: CASSLGTGNTGELFF. The CDR3 DNA reads as TGTGCCAGCAGCTTAGGGACAGGGAACACCGGGGAGCTGTTTTTT. Supplemented by reference TRBV7-2 and TRBJ2-2, the full variable domain reads GAGVSQSPSNKVTEKGKDVELRCDPISGHTALYWYRQSLGQGLEFLIYFQGNSAPDKSGLPSDRFSAERTGGSVSTLTIQRTQQEDSAVYLCASSLGTGNTGELFFGEGSRLTVL.

The DNA of the CDR3 is TGTGCCAGTAGTATCCGAGGGGCCGCCTACGAGCAGTACTTC. Translation gives CASSIRGAAYEQYF. The chain uses TRBV19 and TRBJ2-7; D is possibly TRBD1 or TRBD2 (5 bases each). V was trimmed by 3 bases and J by 2 bases, leaving 11 bases between them. From germline, CDR1 is LNHDA and CDR2 SQIVND (reference sequence). The CDR3 totals 14 residues.

This clone showed up just a few times. The chain is built from TRBV20-1 and TRBJ2-3, with D unresolved. Germline CDR1 DFQATT, CDR2 SNEGSKA (reference sequence). The CDR3 is 11 residues long. V lost 5 bases and J 4 bases, leaving 7 bases between the germline ends. The CDR3 here is CSAGVPDTQYF. Written as DNA, the CDR3 is TGCAGTGCTGGGGTACCAGATACGCAGTATTTT.

The chain has TRBV4-1 and TRBJ2-5, with TRBD1 identical over 8 bases. This CDR3 is 16 amino acids long. Germline CDR1 and CDR2: MGHRA and YSYEKL. J was trimmed by 8 bases and V by 3 bases; bases with no gene match: 14. The CDR3 sequence is CASSQREGQGLRTQYF. In DNA, the CDR3 is TGCGCCAGCAGCCAGAGGGAAGGACAGGGTTTAAGAACCCAGTACTTC.

The CDR3 loop reads CAISELTGPYEQYF. The CDR3 DNA reads as TGTGCCATCAGTGAACTTACCGGACCCTACGAGCAGTACTTC. The V and J genes are TRBV10-3 and TRBJ2-7, with D hard to call. Trimming took off 3 bases at V and 2 bases at J, with 11 bases between the two ends. From germline, CDR1 is ENHRY and CDR2 SYGVKD. This CDR3 has 14 residues.

This chain connects TRBV14 to TRBJ2-7; 8 nucleotides align to TRBD2. The CDR3 runs to 13 residues. Germline V CDR1 and CDR2: SGHDN, FVKESK. Trimming removed 4 bases from V and 7 bases from J; junction bases left unmatched: 6. The CDR3 DNA follows: TGTGCCAGCAGCCTCGGGAGGGTAAGGGAGCAGTACTTC. Its protein is CASSLGRVREQYF.

This chain uses TRBV11-2 with TRBJ2-5; D call uncertain. Germline V gene data show CDR1 as SGHAT and CDR2 as FQNNGV. CDR3 length: 12 amino acids. V was shortened by 6 bases and J by 3 bases, with 8 bases between the two germline ends. The CDR3 protein is CASRLTKETQYF. CDR3 DNA: TGTGCCAGCAGGCTAACTAAAGAGACCCAGTACTTC.

This chain connects TRBV6-1 to TRBJ1-5, with TRBD1 as a possible D gene (6 bases). The ends were cut back, 7 bases at V and 2 bases at J, with 15 bases in the middle. Per germline, CDR1 MNHNS and CDR2 SASEGT. The CDR3 covers 15 residues. The CDR3 DNA reads TGTGCCAGCAACCCATGGGGGGGCGGCAATCAGCCCCAGCATTTT. Translating it yields CASNPWGGGNQPQHF.

The chain joins TRBV29-1 to TRBJ1-2, with 9 bases fitting TRBD1. V lost 6 bases to trimming and J lost 1 base; unmatched junction nucleotides: 6. The CDR3 runs to 14 residues. Per germline, CDR1 SQVTM and CDR2 ANQGSEA. The CDR3 nucleotides read TGCAGCGTCTCCGGGACAGGGCTTAACTATGGCTACACCTTC. Protein product: CSVSGTGLNYGYTF.

This chain uses TRBV5-1 with TRBJ2-1, with D maybe TRBD1 (6 bases). The germline V gene has CDR1 SGHRS and CDR2 YFSETQ. The V end was cut by 2 bases, the J end by 10 bases, with 13 bases between. This CDR3 has 13 amino acids. CDR3 residues: CASSLLQGQEQFF. The CDR3 nucleotides read TGCGCCAGCAGCTTACTCCAGGGACAAGAGCAGTTCTTC.

The chain has TRBV4-1 and TRBJ2-6; D gene ambiguous. The CDR3 is made up of 21 amino acids. Germline V lookup: CDR1 MGHRA, CDR2 YSYEKL. V lost 4 bases and J lost 4, with 29 bases in between. CDR3 sequence reads: CASSLDSPLARGVKGANVLTF. The CDR3 DNA reads TGCGCCAGCAGCCTCGACTCCCCCCTTGCCCGTGGGGTGAAAGGGGCCAACGTCCTGACTTTC.

The V and J genes are TRBV7-8 and TRBJ2-7; D perhaps matches TRBD1 (8 bases). The CDR3 length is 16 residues. Germline V gives CDR1 SGHVS, CDR2 FQNEAQ. Deletions cut 5 bases from V and 3 bases from J, with 20 bases between. CDR3 nucleotide sequence: TGTGCCAGCAGCCCCAGGGGGCTCGCGGGAGTCTACGAGCAGTACTTC. The encoded protein is CASSPRGLAGVYEQYF.

The rearrangement joins TRBV5-1 to TRBJ1-3; TRBD1 aligns across 8 bases. V trimming: 0 bases; J trimming: 1 base; junction bases outside the gene matches: 3. Germline values: CDR1 SGHRS, CDR2 YFSETQ. The CDR3 is 16 residues long. In DNA, the CDR3 is TGCGCCAGCAGCTTGGCAACAGGGGGGTCTGGAAACACCATATATTTT. Protein: CASSLATGGSGNTIYF. Using reference TRBV5-1 and TRBJ1-3 for the parts outside the CDR3, the full variable domain is KAGVTQTPRYLIKTRGQQVTLSCSPISGHRSVSWYQQTPGQGLQFLFEYFSETQRNKGNFPGRFSGRQFSNSRSEMNVSTLELGDSALYLCASSLATGGSGNTIYFGEGSWLTVV.